The present TCR beta chain was sequenced within a study of multiple sclerosis patients with progressive multifocal leukoencephalopathy. Whole-study context: Controls were natalizumab-treated multiple sclerosis patients who did not develop PML, sampled longitudinally.

CDR3 length: 14 residues. V was clipped by 4 bases and J by 3 bases; unmatched bases: 4. CDR1 and CDR2 (germline): LNHDA, SQIVND (reference sequence). Comment on this clone: Its antigen remains unknown.

Time point described: before natalizumab initiation. The survey-level immunoSEQ assay was used. The table came from immunoSEQ multiplex PCR; TCRdb's copy has only in-frame clones and leaves some out. The profile shows under 35,000 clones, around 92% of them singletons. Study observations and caveats: Before and during natalizumab, the clones expanded at PML already existed.

Sequenced material: PBMCs. J is TRBJ2-7 and V is TRBV19; 9 positions match TRBD2. This clonotype originated in a man under 40 with multiple sclerosis. The CDR3: CASSKRTSDYEQYF. In DNA, the CDR3 is TGTGCCAGTAGTAAGCGGACTAGCGACTACGAGCAGTACTTC. Complete variable domain (other parts from reference TRBV19 and TRBJ2-7): DGGITQSPKYLFRKEGQNVTLSCEQNLNHDAMYWYRQDPGQGLRLIYYSQIVNDFQKGDIAEGYSVSREKKESFPLTVTSAQKNPTAFYLCASSKRTSDYEQYFGPGTRLTVT.